The source of this T cell receptor (beta chain) is a study of T cell responses to AZD1222 COVID-19 vaccine. The CDR3 spans 14 residues. Germline CDR1 reads SGHTA; CDR2 reads FQGNSA. Deletions cut 5 bases from V and 4 bases from J, with 14 bases between. The assay was immunoSEQ multiplex PCR, and TCRdb's table has in-frame clones only and misses some. The sample has about 96,000 clones, 80% to 90% seen once. The sample was peripheral blood, taken on day 0 of AZD1222 vaccination. The TCR comes from an adult in good health. The genes are TRBV7-2 and TRBJ2-5, with D unresolved. CDR3 loop: CASSQTLSGETQYF. CDR3 bases: TGTGCCAGCAGCCAGACCCTCTCCGGAGAGACCCAGTACTTC. The full variable domain, in which reference TRBV7-2 and TRBJ2-5 provide the parts outside the CDR3, is GAGVSQSPSNKVTEKGKDVELRCDPISGHTALYWYRQSLGQGLEFLIYFQGNSAPDKSGLPSDRFSAERTGGSVSTLTIQRTQQEDSAVYLCASSQTLSGETQYFGPGTRLLVL.